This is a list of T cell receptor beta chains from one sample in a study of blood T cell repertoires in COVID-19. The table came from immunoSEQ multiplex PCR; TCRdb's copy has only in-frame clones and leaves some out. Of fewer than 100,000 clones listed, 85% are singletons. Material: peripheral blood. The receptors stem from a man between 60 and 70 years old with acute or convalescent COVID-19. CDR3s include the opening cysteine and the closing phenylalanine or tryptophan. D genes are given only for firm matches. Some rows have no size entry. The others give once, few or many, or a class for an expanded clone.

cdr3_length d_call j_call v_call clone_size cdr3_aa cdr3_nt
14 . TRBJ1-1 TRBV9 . CASSGLGGSTEAFF TGTGCCAGCAGCGGTTTGGGAGGTTCCACTGAAGCTTTCTTT
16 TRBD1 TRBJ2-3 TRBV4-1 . CASSQDWDRVTDTQYF TGCGCCAGCAGCCAAGATTGGGACAGGGTCACAGATACGCAGTATTTT
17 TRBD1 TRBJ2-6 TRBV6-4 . CASSDWTGGSGANVLTF TGTGCCAGCAGTGACTGGACAGGGGGCTCTGGGGCCAACGTCCTGACTTTC
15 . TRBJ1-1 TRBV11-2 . CASSSLGGLNTEAFF TGTGCCAGCAGCTCCCTGGGCGGGCTCAACACTGAAGCTTTCTTT
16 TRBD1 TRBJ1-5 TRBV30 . CAWSVSQGTGNQPQHF TGTGCCTGGAGTGTATCTCAGGGGACAGGCAATCAGCCCCAGCATTTT
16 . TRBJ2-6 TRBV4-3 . CASSQDFHSGANVLTF TGCGCCAGCAGCCAAGATTTCCACTCTGGGGCCAACGTCCTGACTTTC
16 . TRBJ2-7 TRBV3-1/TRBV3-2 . CASSQVNRGASYEQYF TGTGCCAGCAGCCAAGTGAATCGGGGGGCCTCCTACGAGCAGTACTTC
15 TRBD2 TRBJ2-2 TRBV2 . CASRGTSGISGELFF TGTGCCAGCAGGGGGACTAGCGGTATTTCCGGGGAGCTGTTTTTT
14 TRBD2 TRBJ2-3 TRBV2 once CASRGTSGTDTQYF TGTGCCAGCAGGGGGACTAGCGGCACAGATACGCAGTATTTT
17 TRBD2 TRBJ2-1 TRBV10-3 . CAISESGGGRAYNEQFF TGTGCCATCAGTGAGTCGGGAGGCGGGAGGGCCTACAATGAGCAGTTCTTC
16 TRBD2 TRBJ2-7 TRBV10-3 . CAISEGLADSSYEQYF TGTGCCATCAGTGAGGGACTAGCGGATAGCTCCTACGAGCAGTACTTC
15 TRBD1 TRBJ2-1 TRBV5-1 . CASSLYDRDSNEQFF TGCGCCAGCAGCTTATACGACAGGGATAGCAATGAGCAGTTCTTC
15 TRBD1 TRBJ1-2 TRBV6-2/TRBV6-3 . CASSNGQGGSNGYTF TGTGCCAGCAGCAACGGACAGGGCGGGTCAAATGGCTACACCTTC
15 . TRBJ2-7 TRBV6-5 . CASQLAGTSVYEQYF TGTGCCAGCCAACTCGCCGGGACATCCGTCTACGAGCAGTACTTC
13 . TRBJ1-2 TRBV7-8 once CASSLRGFYGYTF TGTGCCAGCAGCCTGCGGGGATTCTATGGCTACACCTTC
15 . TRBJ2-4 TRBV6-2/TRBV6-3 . CASSKGQRAGDIQYF TGTGCCAGCAGTAAGGGACAGCGGGCTGGGGACATTCAGTACTTC
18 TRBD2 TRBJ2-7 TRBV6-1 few CASSEAPAVAGARREQYF TGTGCCAGCAGTGAGGCCCCTGCGGTAGCGGGAGCAAGGAGAGAGCAGTACTTC
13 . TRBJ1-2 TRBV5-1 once CASSLDGDYGYTF TGCGCCAGCAGCTTGGACGGGGACTATGGCTACACCTTC
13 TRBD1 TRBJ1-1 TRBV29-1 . CSVGETGGTEAFF TGCAGCGTTGGAGAGACAGGGGGCACTGAAGCTTTCTTT
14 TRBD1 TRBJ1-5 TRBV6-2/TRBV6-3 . CASSQGGRDQPQHF TGTGCCAGCAGCCAGGGGGGGCGAGATCAGCCCCAGCATTTT
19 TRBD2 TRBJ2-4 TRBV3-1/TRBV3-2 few CASSQVGTSGGAAKNIQYF TGTGCCAGCAGCCAAGTTGGGACTAGCGGGGGGGCTGCCAAAAACATTCAGTACTTC
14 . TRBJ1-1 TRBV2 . CASSELRVLTEAFF TGTGCCAGCAGTGAACTGAGAGTGTTAACTGAAGCTTTCTTT
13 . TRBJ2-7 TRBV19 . CASSIARDYEQYF TGTGCCAGTAGTATAGCCCGCGACTACGAGCAGTACTTC
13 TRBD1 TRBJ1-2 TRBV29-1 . CSVTGAANYGYTF TGCAGCGTGACAGGGGCTGCTAACTATGGCTACACCTTC
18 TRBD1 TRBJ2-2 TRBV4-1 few CASSQGGQGPANTGELFF TGCGCCAGCAGCCAAGGGGGACAGGGGCCCGCGAACACCGGGGAGCTGTTTTTT
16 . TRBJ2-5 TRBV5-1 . CASRTTGSLPTETQYF TGCGCCAGCAGAACCACCGGGTCCCTACCGACAGAGACCCAGTACTTC
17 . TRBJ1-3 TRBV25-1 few CASSEWGGPTSGNTIYF TGTGCCAGCAGTGAATGGGGAGGTCCCACTTCTGGAAACACCATATATTTT
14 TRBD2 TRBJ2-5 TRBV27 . CASRVSGSGETQYF TGTGCCAGCAGGGTTAGCGGGAGTGGGGAGACCCAGTACTTC
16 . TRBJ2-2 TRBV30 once CAWTLLRGGFTGELFF TGTGCCTGGACCCTTCTTAGGGGGGGGTTCACCGGGGAGCTGTTTTTT
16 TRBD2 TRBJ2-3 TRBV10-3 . CAISEGLAGDTDTQYF TGTGCCATCAGTGAAGGACTAGCGGGGGACACAGATACGCAGTATTTT
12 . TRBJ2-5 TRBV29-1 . CRVGGTGETQYF TGCAGGGTAGGAGGGACGGGGGAGACCCAGTACTTC
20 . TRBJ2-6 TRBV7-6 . CASSLAVRVPPTGGANVLTF TGTGCCAGCAGCTTAGCGGTTCGGGTCCCGCCAACGGGAGGGGCCAACGTCCTGACTTTC
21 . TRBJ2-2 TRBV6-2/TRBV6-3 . CASSYSILEARAITNTGELFF TGTGCCAGCAGTTACTCGATCCTTGAAGCCAGGGCAATTACGAACACCGGGGAGCTGTTTTTT
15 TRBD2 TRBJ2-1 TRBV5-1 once CASSLVGGRGTEQFF TGCGCCAGCAGCTTGGTAGGCGGGAGGGGGACTGAGCAGTTCTTC
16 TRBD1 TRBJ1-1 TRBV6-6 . CASSSDRGRGNTEAFF TGTGCCAGCAGCTCTGACAGGGGGCGTGGGAACACTGAAGCTTTCTTT
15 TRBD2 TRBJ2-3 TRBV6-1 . CASSDSGSSTDTQYF TGTGCCAGCAGTGATAGCGGGTCGTCAACAGATACGCAGTATTTT
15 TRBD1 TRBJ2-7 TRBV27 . CASSQRPGQSYEQYF TGTGCCAGCAGTCAACGACCGGGACAGTCCTACGAGCAGTACTTC
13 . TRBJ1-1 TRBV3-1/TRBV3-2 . CASSQLQGSEAFF TGTGCCAGCAGCCAACTACAGGGTTCCGAAGCTTTCTTT
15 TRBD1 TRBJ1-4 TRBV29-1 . CSVEDPRDSNEKLFF TGCAGCGTTGAAGACCCTAGGGACAGTAATGAAAAACTGTTTTTT
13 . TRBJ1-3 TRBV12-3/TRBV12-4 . CASSPSGGNTIYF TGTGCCAGCAGCCCTTCGGGGGGAAACACCATATATTTT
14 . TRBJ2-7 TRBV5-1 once CASSLGDRNLEQYF TGCGCCAGCAGCTTGGGAGACAGGAACCTCGAGCAGTACTTC
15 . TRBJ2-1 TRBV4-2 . CASRPGSGFDNEQFF TGTGCCAGCAGACCCGGATCGGGGTTTGACAATGAGCAGTTCTTC
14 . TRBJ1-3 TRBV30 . CAWSVGISGNTIYF TGTGCCTGGAGTGTCGGGATATCTGGAAACACCATATATTTT